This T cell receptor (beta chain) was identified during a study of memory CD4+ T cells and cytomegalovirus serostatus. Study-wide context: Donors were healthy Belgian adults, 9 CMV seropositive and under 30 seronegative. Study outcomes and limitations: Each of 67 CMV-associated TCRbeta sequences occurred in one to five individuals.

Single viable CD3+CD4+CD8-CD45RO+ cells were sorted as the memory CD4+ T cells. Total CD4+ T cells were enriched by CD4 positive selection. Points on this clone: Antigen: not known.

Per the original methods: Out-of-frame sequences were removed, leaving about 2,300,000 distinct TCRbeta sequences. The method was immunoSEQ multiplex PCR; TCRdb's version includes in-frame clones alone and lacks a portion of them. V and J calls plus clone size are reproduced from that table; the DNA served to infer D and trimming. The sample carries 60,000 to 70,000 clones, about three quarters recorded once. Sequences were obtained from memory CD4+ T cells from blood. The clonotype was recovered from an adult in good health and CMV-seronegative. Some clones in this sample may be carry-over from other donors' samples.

The CDR3 is CASSAYRAGANVLTF. As DNA, the CDR3 is TGTGCCAGCAGTGCCTACAGGGCTGGGGCCAACGTCCTGACTTTC. The genes are TRBV28 and TRBJ2-6; D might be TRBD1 (6 bases). CDR1 and CDR2 from the germline V gene are MDHEN and SYDVKM. The CDR3 covers 15 residues. Trimming left V 5 bases short and J 2 bases short, with 10 bases between.